This T cell receptor beta chain is from a study of T cell changes during pregnancy in multiple sclerosis. Here immunoSEQ multiplex PCR was the method, and the copy in TCRdb shows in-frame clones only, minus some. The sample lists about 100,000 clones, roughly 92% occurring once. V was pared by 3 bases and J by 9 bases, with 11 bases of the junction left unmatched. The germline gives CDR1 SGHTA, CDR2 FQGTGA. The CDR3 runs to 16 residues. The material sequenced was peripheral blood, taken after pregnancy. This sequence originates from a female donor with multiple sclerosis, enrolled in a pregnancy study. The J gene is TRBJ2-1, the V gene TRBV7-3, with 10 bases matching TRBD2. Here the CDR3 DNA reads TGTGCCAGCAGCTTGGAAGTAGCGGGGGGCCGGGGTGAGCAGTTCTTC. As protein: CASSLEVAGGRGEQFF.